The next 20 T cell receptor beta chains were all read from a single sample in a study of blood T cell repertoires in COVID-19. Some clones are missing from TCRdb's copy, which holds only in-frame ones; the method was immunoSEQ multiplex PCR. Of a few hundred thousand clones in the sample, about 80% are singletons; the top ten hold 3%. The sample taken for sequencing was peripheral blood. The source of these receptors is a woman younger than 45 who had recovered from COVID-19.

The V and J genes are TRBV5-5 and TRBJ2-2; TRBD1 matches at 8 bases. The J segment lost 6 bases and the V segment lost 2 bases, leaving 6 bases of the junction unmatched. The CDR3 length is 15 residues. CDR1 and CDR2 (germline): SGHKS, YYEKEE (reference sequence). CDR3 sequence reads: CASSFGQGAAGELFF. CDR3 coding DNA: TGTGCCAGCAGCTTTGGCCAGGGGGCTGCCGGGGAGCTGTTTTTT.

The CDR3 DNA is TGCAGCGTTCTGGACAGGGGTAGCTATGGCTACACCTTC. Translation gives CSVLDRGSYGYTF. The V call is TRBV29-1, the J call TRBJ1-2; 9 bases line up with TRBD1. The V gene's germline CDR1 is SQVTM and CDR2 ANQGSEA. The CDR3 is 13 residues long. J lost 4 bases, V lost 5 bases, and 5 bases had no gene match.

V is TRBV28 and J is TRBJ2-7, with 8 nucleotides matching TRBD1. Germline V gives CDR1 MDHEN, CDR2 SYDVKM. CDR3 length equals 15 residues. The V and J ends lost 5 bases and 2 bases, in that order; junction bases with no gene match: 8. The CDR3 sequence: CASSPYRTGPYEQYF. For the CDR3, the DNA is TGTGCCAGCAGTCCTTACCGGACAGGGCCCTACGAGCAGTACTTC.

The chain combines TRBV9 with TRBJ2-2, with D possibly matching TRBD2 (6 bases). CDR3 length equals 16 residues. Germline V gene lookup returns CDR1 SGDLS and CDR2 YYNGEE. Trimming left V 0 bases short and J 4 bases short, with 13 bases between. The CDR3 coding sequence is TGTGCCAGCAGCGTAGCAGGGAGGTGGAGCACCGGGGAGCTGTTTTTT. Its protein product is CASSVAGRWSTGELFF. Based on the CDR3 plus reference TRBV9 and TRBJ2-2, the full variable domain is DSGVTQTPKHLITATGQRVTLRCSPRSGDLSVYWYQQSLDQGLQFLIQYYNGEERAKGNILERFSAQQFPDLHSELNLSSLELGDSALYFCASSVAGRWSTGELFFGEGSRLTVL.

This clone showed up many times. V usage is TRBV9 and J usage is TRBJ1-2; TRBD1 matches 11 bases. Germline-derived CDR1 and CDR2 are SGDLS and YYNGEE. The CDR3 contains 15 residues. With V trimmed by 3 bases and J by 3 bases, 4 bases remained unmatched. The CDR3 sequence: CASSGGTGGDYGYTF. The CDR3 nucleotides read TGTGCCAGCAGCGGCGGGACAGGGGGGGACTATGGCTACACCTTC.

The V call is TRBV7-9, the J call TRBJ2-1, with 7 bases identical to TRBD2. Germline trimming cut 1 base from V and 8 bases from J; bases unmatched to any gene: 8. The CDR3 length is 15 residues. Germline V gives CDR1 SEHNR, CDR2 FQNEAQ (reference sequence). The DNA of the CDR3 is TGTGCCAGCAGCTTAGGGGCGGGCGGGAGTGATGAGCAGTTCTTC. It is translated as CASSLGAGGSDEQFF.

The CDR3 protein is CASSPRDSSLGNSPLHF. The CDR3 nucleotides are TGTGCCAGTAGTCCTAGGGACAGCAGCCTTGGCAATTCACCCCTCCACTTT. The chain is built from TRBV19 and TRBJ1-6; 7 positions agree with TRBD1. The CDR3 sequence is 17 residues long. The germline V gene has CDR1 LNHDA and CDR2 SQIVND (reference sequence). Unmatched junction bases numbered 14, after V lost 5 bases and J lost 7 bases. Filled out from reference TRBV19 and TRBJ1-6, the complete variable domain reads DGGITQSPKYLFRKEGQNVTLSCEQNLNHDAMYWYRQDPGQGLRLIYYSQIVNDFQKGDIAEGYSVSREKKESFPLTVTSAQKNPTAFYLCASSPRDSSLGNSPLHFGNGTRLTVT.

V is TRBV9 and J is TRBJ2-1, with TRBD2 identical over 8 bases. Germline V gene lookup returns CDR1 SGDLS and CDR2 YYNGEE. The CDR3 sequence is 15 residues long. Trimming cost V 3 bases and J 2 bases; bases outside gene matches: 4. The CDR3 DNA follows: TGTGCCAGCAGCGCCCGGGAGGGCCCCTACAATGAGCAGTTCTTC. Translating gives CASSAREGPYNEQFF.

This clone was found once. The V and J genes are TRBV18 and TRBJ1-6; TRBD1 agrees at 7 bases. The CDR3 runs 17 residues. Losses at the gene ends were 3 bases for V and 0 bases for J; bases not matched to a gene: 5. Germline CDR1 reads KGHSH; CDR2 reads LQKENI. The CDR3 DNA sequence: TGTGCCAGCTCACCGGGACAGCCAAGCTCCTATAATTCACCCCTCCACTTT. It codes for CASSPGQPSSYNSPLHF.

This sequence joins TRBV11-3 and TRBJ1-1; 8 bases agree with TRBD1. The germline V gene has CDR1 SGHNT and CDR2 YENEEA. V trimming: 5 bases; J trimming: 3 bases; junction bases outside the gene matches: 5. CDR3 size: 14 residues. The chain's CDR3 is CASSRTQGDTEAFF. CDR3 nucleotide sequence: TGTGCCAGCAGCCGTACACAGGGGGACACTGAAGCTTTCTTT.

CDR3 protein: CASSLGNRGPTEAFF. The CDR3 nucleotides read TGTGCCAGCAGTTTGGGAAACAGGGGGCCGACTGAAGCTTTCTTT. The V call is TRBV27, the J call TRBJ1-1; TRBD1 matches 9 bases. From germline, CDR1 is MNHEY and CDR2 SMNVEV (reference sequence). This CDR3 comprises 15 residues. V lost 3 bases to trimming and J lost 5 bases; unmatched junction nucleotides: 7.

Only one count was recorded for this clone. The genes are TRBV10-2 and TRBJ2-2; no definite D call. The CDR3 totals 13 residues. Trimming took 8 bases from V and 6 from J, leaving 13 bases between them. Looked up from germline, CDR1 is WSHSY and CDR2 is SAAADI. The CDR3: CASGPVGAGELFF. The CDR3 DNA is TGCGCCAGCGGGCCAGTGGGTGCCGGGGAGCTGTTTTTT.

The chain couples TRBV3-1 (or the pseudogene TRBV3-2) to TRBJ1-1; D is possibly TRBD1 (6 bases). Germline V gene lookup returns CDR1 LGHDT and CDR2 YNNKEL (reference sequence). V lost 1 base to trimming and J lost 7 bases, with 16 bases between them. This CDR3 has 15 residues. The CDR3 DNA is TGTGCCAGCAGCCAAGGGTGGGACATCGGGATTGAAGCTTTCTTT. Its translation is CASSQGWDIGIEAFF.

The rearrangement uses TRBV18 and TRBJ1-1, with 8 bases identical to TRBD1. Germline V gene sequence: CDR1 KGHSH, CDR2 LQKENI. With V trimmed by 8 bases and J by 4 bases, 0 bases remained unmatched. The CDR3 extends over 11 amino acids. This CDR3 is CASQGATEAFF. The CDR3, as DNA: TGTGCCAGCCAGGGGGCCACTGAAGCTTTCTTT.

This clone was observed a single time. The CDR3 region is CASSEAKGEGTDTQYF. The DNA for the CDR3 is TGTGCCAGCAGTGAAGCAAAGGGGGAAGGGACAGATACGCAGTATTTT. J is TRBJ2-3 and V is TRBV6-1; TRBD1 might be the D (6 bases). The V end was cut by 0 bases, the J end by 3 bases, with 13 bases between. CDR1 and CDR2 (germline): MNHNS, SASEGT. The CDR3 runs to 16 residues.

The chain couples TRBV19 to TRBJ2-3, with a tentative D call TRBD1 (6 bases). Looked up from germline, CDR1 is LNHDA and CDR2 is SQIVND (reference sequence). V lost 6 bases, J lost 2 bases, and 12 bases lay in between. The CDR3 totals 14 residues. CDR3 in DNA: TGTGCCAGTAGAGGGTGGGGGCTCACAGATACGCAGTATTTT. It yields the protein CASRGWGLTDTQYF.

The chain recombines TRBV7-8 with TRBJ2-5; TRBD1 is a possible D gene (6 bases). V was shortened by 3 bases and J by 4 bases, with 21 bases between the two germline ends. The CDR3 totals 17 residues. The germline gives CDR1 SGHVS, CDR2 FQNEAQ. CDR3 amino acids: CASSFLPNLQGPETQYF. CDR3 coding DNA: TGTGCCAGCAGCTTTCTCCCCAACCTACAGGGACCAGAGACCCAGTACTTC.

The chain recombines TRBV19 with TRBJ1-5; 8 positions match TRBD1. CDR1 and CDR2 from the germline V gene are LNHDA and SQIVND (reference sequence). The CDR3 covers 14 residues. V shed 3 bases and J 7 bases; nucleotides not matched to a gene: 5. CDR3 in DNA: TGTGCCAGTAGTATCCAGGGGGCGAACCAGCCCCAGCATTTT. This sequence encodes CASSIQGANQPQHF.

CDR3 nucleotides: TGTGCCAGCAGCTTATCGCTATACAGGGGCCGCACAGATACGCAGTATTTT. This codes for CASSLSLYRGRTDTQYF. The chain carries TRBV7-6 and TRBJ2-3; 7 nucleotides align to TRBD1. Trimming took 2 bases from V and 1 from J; bases not matched to a gene: 9. CDR1 is SGHVS and CDR2 is FNYEAQ in the germline V gene. The CDR3 has 17 amino acids.

This chain links TRBV27 with TRBJ2-2; 8 bases fit TRBD1. Per the germline V gene, CDR1 is MNHEY and CDR2 is SMNVEV (reference sequence). The ends lost 0 bases at V and 1 base at J; junction bases unmatched: 7. The CDR3 loop spans 18 amino acids. CDR3 protein: CASSLSPGGFENTGELFF. CDR3 bases: TGTGCCAGCAGTTTATCCCCAGGGGGCTTCGAGAACACCGGGGAGCTGTTTTTT.